The T cell receptor beta chain described here comes from a study of T cell changes during pregnancy in multiple sclerosis. With V trimmed by 8 bases and J by 6 bases, 10 bases remained unmatched. CDR3 length equals 14 residues. The V gene's germline CDR1 is MNHNY and CDR2 SVGAGI (reference sequence). The assay was immunoSEQ multiplex PCR, and TCRdb's table has in-frame clones only and misses some. Of 100,000 or so clones in the sample, approximately 91% were seen once. The J gene is TRBJ1-2, the V gene TRBV6-6; the match to TRBD1 covers 9 bases. Sequenced here: peripheral blood, sampled in the second trimester of pregnancy. The clonotype originates from a female donor with multiple sclerosis, enrolled in a pregnancy study. The CDR3 bases are TGTGCCAGCCTCCCCAGTGACAGGGGGAATGGCTACACCTTC. It yields the protein CASLPSDRGNGYTF.